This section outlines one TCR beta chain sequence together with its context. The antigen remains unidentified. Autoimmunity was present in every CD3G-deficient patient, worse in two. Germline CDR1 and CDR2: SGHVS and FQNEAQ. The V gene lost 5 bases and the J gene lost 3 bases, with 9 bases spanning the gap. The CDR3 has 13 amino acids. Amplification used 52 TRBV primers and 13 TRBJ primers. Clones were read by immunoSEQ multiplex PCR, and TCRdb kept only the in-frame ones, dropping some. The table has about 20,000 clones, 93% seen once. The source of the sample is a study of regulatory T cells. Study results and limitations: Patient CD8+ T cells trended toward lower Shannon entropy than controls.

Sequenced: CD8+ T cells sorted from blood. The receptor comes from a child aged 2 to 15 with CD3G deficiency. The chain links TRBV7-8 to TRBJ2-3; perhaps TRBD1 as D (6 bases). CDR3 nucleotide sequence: TGTGCCAGCAGCCTAGGGGGAACAGATACGCAGTATTTT. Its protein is CASSLGGTDTQYF. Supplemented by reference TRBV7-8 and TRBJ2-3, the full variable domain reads GAGVSQSPRYKVAKRGQDVALRCDPISGHVSLFWYQQALGQGPEFLTYFQNEAQLDKSGLPSDRFFAERPEGSVSTLKIQRTQQEDSAVYLCASSLGGTDTQYFGPGTRLTVL.